Listed below are T cell receptor beta chains from one sample, sequenced in a study of Graves' ophthalmopathy and Graves' hyperthyroidism. Via MiXCR, TCRdb re-called the multiplex PCR reads, giving one row per CDR3 protein. Among some 400,000 distinct CDR3 sequences listed, about 16% were seen once. Input material: peripheral blood. The receptors come from a woman between 18 and 29 years old with Graves' ophthalmopathy. CDR3s include the opening cysteine and the closing phenylalanine or tryptophan. The order of the fields is V gene, D gene, clone size, J gene, CDR3 protein, CDR3 DNA. D genes are given only for firm matches. The listing skips clone size in some rows; elsewhere it reads once, few, many or a size class.

>TRBV9|-|many|TRBJ2-5
CASSVGGRGRTTYQETQYF
TGTGCCAGCAGCGTAGGAGGACGGGGCAGGACAACGTACCAAGAGACCCAGTACTTC
>TRBV7-3|TRBD1|many|TRBJ2-2
CASSQDRANTGELFF
TGTGCCAGCAGCCAGGACAGGGCGAACACCGGGGAGCTGTTTTTT
>TRBV19|-|many|TRBJ1-1
CASRYLGITEAFF
TGTGCCAGTCGTTATTTGGGGATAACTGAAGCTTTCTTT
>TRBV6-5|TRBD1|many|TRBJ1-1
CASSSGGMNTEAFF
TGTGCCAGCAGTTCAGGGGGTATGAACACTGAAGCTTTCTTT
>TRBV28|-|many|TRBJ2-5
CASCGASKGRETQYF
TGTGCCAGCTGTGGGGCTAGCAAAGGGCGAGAGACCCAGTACTTC
>TRBV30|TRBD2|many|TRBJ2-2
CAWRRQRGVGELFF
TGTGCCTGGAGAAGGCAGCGGGGCGTCGGGGAGCTGTTTTTT
>TRBV7-2|-|many|TRBJ2-7
CASSLIPVGTYEQYF
TGTGCCAGCAGCTTAATACCGGTTGGCACCTACGAGCAGTACTTC
>TRBV11-2|TRBD1|many|TRBJ1-5
CASSPGGTGGFSQPQHF
TGTGCCAGCAGCCCCGGGGGAACAGGGGGCTTCAGTCAGCCCCAGCATTTT
>TRBV30|TRBD1|-|TRBJ1-5
CAWSLGQRAYRSNQPQHF
TGTGCCTGGAGTTTGGGACAGAGAGCTTATAGGAGCAATCAGCCCCAGCATTTT
>TRBV12-3/TRBV12-4|TRBD1|-|TRBJ1-2
CASSFSGTGALGYTF
TGTGCCAGCAGTTTCTCCGGGACAGGGGCTTTGGGCTACACCTTC
>TRBV10-2|TRBD1|many|TRBJ2-5
CASREGQGVRETQYF
TGCGCCAGCAGAGAGGGACAGGGCGTCAGGGAGACCCAGTACTTC
>TRBV28|-|many|TRBJ1-1
CASSLFSGKANTEAFF
TGTGCCAGCAGTTTATTTTCGGGGAAGGCGAACACTGAAGCTTTCTTT
>TRBV20-1|-|many|TRBJ1-5
CSAITLTANQPQHF
TGCAGTGCTATAACCCTGACAGCTAATCAGCCCCAGCATTTT
>TRBV11-2|-|many|TRBJ1-6
CASGIYNSPLHF
TGTGCCAGCGGGATCTATAATTCACCCCTCCACTTT
>TRBV12-3/TRBV12-4|TRBD1|-|TRBJ1-5
CASSPPGQGDQPQHF
TGTGCCAGCAGTCCCCCAGGACAGGGGGATCAGCCCCAGCATTTT
>TRBV5-5|-|-|TRBJ2-7
CASSPALRTNYEQYF
TGTGCCAGCAGCCCCGCCCTCCGGACGAACTACGAGCAGTACTTC
>TRBV5-1|TRBD1|many|TRBJ2-6
CASSHHRGRAGANVLTF
TGCGCCAGCAGCCACCACAGGGGGCGAGCTGGGGCCAACGTCCTGACTTTC
>TRBV20-1|-|-|TRBJ2-7
CSPKRSGNNEQYF
TGCAGTCCTAAACGCAGCGGCAATAATGAGCAGTACTTC
>TRBV28|-|many|TRBJ1-1
CASTTAHGAFF
TGTGCCAGCACCACAGCCCACGGGGCTTTCTTT
>TRBV28|-|many|TRBJ1-2
CASSKGDGYTF
TGTGCCAGCAGTAAGGGAGATGGCTACACCTTC
>TRBV6-1|-|few|TRBJ1-1
CASSEVPRLNTEAFF
TGTGCCAGCAGTGAAGTCCCCCGGCTGAACACTGAAGCTTTCTTT
>TRBV5-6|-|many|TRBJ2-5
CASSAYGETQYF
TGTGCCAGCAGCGCCTACGGAGAGACCCAGTACTTC
>TRBV30|-|-|TRBJ1-2
CAWSKGNGYGYTF
TGTGCCTGGAGTAAGGGTAATGGCTATGGCTACACCTTC
>TRBV20-1|-|many|TRBJ1-6
CSARDRFGQIYSPLHF
TGCAGTGCTAGAGATCGTTTTGGACAGATTTACTCACCCCTCCACTTT
>TRBV5-1|-|many|TRBJ2-7
CASSLVWSSPNYEQYF
TGCGCCAGCAGCTTGGTATGGTCTAGTCCGAACTACGAGCAGTACTTC
>TRBV18|-|-|TRBJ1-1
CASSPQWGTGTEAFF
TGTGCCAGCTCACCTCAGTGGGGTACCGGCACTGAAGCTTTCTTT
>TRBV6-2/TRBV6-3|-|-|TRBJ1-1
CASSRDNYEAFF
TGTGCCAGCAGCAGGGACAATTACGAAGCTTTCTTT
>TRBV7-8|-|many|TRBJ1-2
CASSPGGVYGYTF
TGTGCCAGCAGCCCAGGCGGGGTCTATGGCTACACCTTC
>TRBV27|-|many|TRBJ1-2
CASRTIGGVRRVGGYTF
TGTGCCAGCAGAACAATAGGGGGGGTTAGGCGTGTAGGAGGCTACACCTTC
>TRBV3-1|-|many|TRBJ1-1
CASSFGQDTEAFF
TGTGCCAGCAGCTTCGGGCAGGACACTGAAGCTTTCTTT
>TRBV5-1|-|many|TRBJ2-7
CASSPGGVWGEQYF
TGCGCCAGCAGCCCAGGAGGGGTTTGGGGGGAGCAGTACTTC
>TRBV6-1|TRBD1|many|TRBJ1-5
CASSGTGGANQPQHF
TGTGCCAGCAGTGGGACAGGGGGGGCGAATCAGCCCCAGCATTTT
>TRBV7-8|-|many|TRBJ2-5
CASHQGRETQYF
TGTGCCAGCCACCAAGGAAGGGAGACCCAGTACTTC
>TRBV29-1|-|-|TRBJ2-7
CSVLLLYEQYF
TGCAGCGTTCTCCTACTCTACGAGCAGTACTTC
>TRBV15|-|-|TRBJ2-7
CATSRDVGAQYF
TGTGCCACCAGCAGAGATGTGGGCGCACAGTACTTC
>TRBV9|-|many|TRBJ1-6
CASSVRDIASPLHF
TGTGCCAGCAGCGTCCGGGACATAGCTTCACCCCTCCACTTT
>TRBV15|-|many|TRBJ1-5
CATSQAGGSPPQHF
TGTGCCACCAGCCAAGCGGGAGGGAGTCCGCCCCAGCATTTT
>TRBV11-2|-|many|TRBJ2-4
CASSLNFQSALAKNIQYF
TGTGCCAGCAGCTTAAACTTCCAGTCTGCCCTAGCCAAAAACATTCAGTACTTC
>TRBV29-1|-|many|TRBJ2-7
CSDPTHCNPSYEQYF
TGCAGCGACCCGACACACTGTAACCCCTCCTACGAGCAGTACTTC
>TRBV12-3/TRBV12-4|TRBD1|many|TRBJ1-5
CASSQTGDRPQHF
TGTGCCAGCAGCCAGACAGGGGATCGACCCCAGCATTTT
>TRBV30|-|many|TRBJ1-1
CAWSVGGAEAFF
TGTGCCTGGAGTGTCGGGGGAGCTGAAGCTTTCTTT
>TRBV7-9|-|many|TRBJ1-5
CASSFSAINQPQHF
TGTGCCAGCAGCTTCTCAGCGATCAATCAGCCCCAGCATTTT
>TRBV12-3/TRBV12-4|-|few|TRBJ1-5
CASSSRDGSRGAQHF
TGTGCCAGCAGTTCACGGGACGGATCTAGGGGAGCCCAGCATTTT
>TRBV19|-|many|TRBJ2-7
CASSMTFTNHEQYF
TGTGCCAGTAGTATGACCTTTACAAACCACGAGCAGTACTTC
>TRBV7-3|-|many|TRBJ2-2
CASKEGFGELFF
TGTGCCAGCAAAGAGGGTTTCGGGGAGCTGTTTTTT
>TRBV7-2|-|-|TRBJ2-7
CASSLGRNNYEQYF
TGTGCCAGCAGCTTAGGCCGAAACAATTACGAGCAGTACTTC
>TRBV20-1|-|many|TRBJ2-5
CSAREGGRSDNLVYF
TGCAGTGCTAGAGAAGGAGGTAGATCGGACAACTTGGTGTACTTC
>TRBV11-2|-|many|TRBJ2-7
CASSLGSFYEQYF
TGTGCCAGCAGCTTAGGTAGCTTTTACGAGCAGTACTTC
>TRBV6-5|-|many|TRBJ1-2
CASSYGQGQGGYTF
TGTGCCAGCAGTTACGGGCAGGGGCAGGGTGGCTACACCTTC
>TRBV6-5|-|many|TRBJ1-3
CASSYIIGSGNTIYF
TGTGCCAGCAGTTACATCATTGGGTCTGGAAACACCATATATTTT
>TRBV11-1|TRBD1|many|TRBJ1-1
CASSLIRLRDSDNTEAFF
TGTGCCAGCAGCTTAATAAGGTTAAGGGACAGCGATAACACTGAAGCTTTCTTT
>TRBV6-5|TRBD2|many|TRBJ2-7
CASRRGTSDYEQYF
TGTGCCAGCAGACGCGGGACTAGCGACTACGAGCAGTACTTC
>TRBV28|-|many|TRBJ1-5
CASSLSGISNQPQHF
TGTGCCAGCAGTTTATCTGGGATTAGCAATCAGCCCCAGCATTTT
>TRBV20-1|-|many|TRBJ2-7
CSARPSGVEQYF
TGCAGTGCTAGACCATCAGGGGTCGAGCAGTACTTC
>TRBV30|-|-|TRBJ1-1
CAWSVTGLLYTEAFF
TGTGCCTGGAGTGTAACAGGGCTATTGTACACTGAAGCTTTCTTT
>TRBV30|-|many|TRBJ1-1
CAWSSTGNTEAFF
TGTGCCTGGAGTTCGACAGGGAACACTGAAGCTTTCTTT
>TRBV7-9|-|many|TRBJ1-3
CASSFSAANGNTIYF
TGTGCCAGCAGCTTCTCGGCAGCGAATGGAAACACCATATATTTT